Listed below are T cell receptor beta chains from one sample, sequenced in a study of control samples from healthy donors and cancer patients. Some clones are missing from TCRdb's copy, which holds only in-frame ones; the method was immunoSEQ multiplex PCR. The repertoire holds roughly 34,000 clones, 70% to 90% seen once, with 1.5% to 2% in the top ten. Sequencing input: PBMCs. These receptors were taken from a woman aged 40 to 50 with lung cancer. Each CDR3 is given with its conserved first and last residue.

CDR3 length,V gene,CDR3 protein
14,TRBV27,CASRTGTPITQQYF
15,TRBV6-5,CASKRGATDDYEQYF
13,TRBV2,CASMRGGGTEAFF
14,TRBV7-8,CASSSGQDVSPLHF
18,TRBV27,CASSFGVAGGPGQETQYF
12,TRBV6-5,CASRPDDRGYTF
16,TRBV9,CASSVTSGRNTGELFF
15,TRBV27,CASSIIAGGDNEQFF
15,TRBV18,CASSPIGGVDSPLHF
14,TRBV10-2,CASSEGTPTYEQYF
16,TRBV2,CASSERDRGRGQPQHF
14,TRBV24-1,CATSAQGMNTEAFF
16,TRBV4-3,CASSQQLGQENSPLHF
13,TRBV24-1,CATSGLWGDTQYF
11,TRBV11-3,CASSLRSEAFF
14,TRBV19,CASSTPGQTPEAFF
16,TRBV28,CASSGPTGGWITEAFF
13,TRBV5-1,CASSYVRGDGYTF
14,TRBV11-3,CASSLAGQGAEAFF
15,TRBV9,CASSVGQTGGNEQFF
13,TRBV12-3/TRBV12-4,CASSLARDQPQHF
13,TRBV27,CASGWGVGQPQHF
13,TRBV9,CASSRGSYNEQFF
12,TRBV12-3/TRBV12-4,CASSARGHEQYF